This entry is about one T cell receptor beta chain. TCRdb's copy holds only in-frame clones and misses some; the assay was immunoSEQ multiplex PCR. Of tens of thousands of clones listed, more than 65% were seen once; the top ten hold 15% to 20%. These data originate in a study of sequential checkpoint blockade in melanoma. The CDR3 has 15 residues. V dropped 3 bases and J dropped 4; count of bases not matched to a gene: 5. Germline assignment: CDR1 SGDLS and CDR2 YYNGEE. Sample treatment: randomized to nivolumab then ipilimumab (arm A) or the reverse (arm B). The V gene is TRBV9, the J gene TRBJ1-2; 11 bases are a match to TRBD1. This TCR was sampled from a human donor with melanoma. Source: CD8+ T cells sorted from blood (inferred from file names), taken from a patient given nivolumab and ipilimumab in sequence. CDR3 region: CASSEGQGVGYGYTF. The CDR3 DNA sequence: TGTGCCAGCAGCGAGGGACAGGGGGTAGGCTATGGCTACACCTTC. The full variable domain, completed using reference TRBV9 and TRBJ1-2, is DSGVTQTPKHLITATGQRVTLRCSPRSGDLSVYWYQQSLDQGLQFLIQYYNGEERAKGNILERFSAQQFPDLHSELNLSSLELGDSALYFCASSEGQGVGYGYTFGSGTRLTVV.